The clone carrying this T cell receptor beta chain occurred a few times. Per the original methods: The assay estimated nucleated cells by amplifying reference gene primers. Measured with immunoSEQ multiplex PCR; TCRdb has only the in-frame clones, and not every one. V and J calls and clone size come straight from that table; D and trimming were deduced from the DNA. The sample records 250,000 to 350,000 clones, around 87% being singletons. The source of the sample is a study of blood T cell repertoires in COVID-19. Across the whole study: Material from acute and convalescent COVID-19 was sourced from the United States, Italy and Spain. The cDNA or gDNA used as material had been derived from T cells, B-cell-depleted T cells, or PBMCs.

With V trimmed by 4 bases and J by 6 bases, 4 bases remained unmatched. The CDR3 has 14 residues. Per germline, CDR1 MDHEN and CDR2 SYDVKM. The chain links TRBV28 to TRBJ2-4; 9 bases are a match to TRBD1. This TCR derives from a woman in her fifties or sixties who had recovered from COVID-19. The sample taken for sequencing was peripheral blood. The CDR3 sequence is CASSSRQGGNIQYF. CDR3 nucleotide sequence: TGTGCCAGCAGTTCCCGACAGGGGGGAAACATTCAGTACTTC. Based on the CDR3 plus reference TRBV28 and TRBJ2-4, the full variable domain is DVKVTQSSRYLVKRTGEKVFLECVQDMDHENMFWYRQDPGLGLRLIYFSYDVKMKEKGDIPEGYSVSREKKERFSLILESASTNQTSMYLCASSSRQGGNIQYFGAGTRLSVL.